This T cell receptor beta chain was identified in a study of blood T cells in healthy people across ages. Study-wide points: The percentage of naive T cells correlated strongly with TCR beta diversity. Estimates of diversity drawn from one million T cells were considered underestimates.

Next came a second PCR, run for roughly 6 to 11 cycles, which used a sample-barcoded 5' primer along with a J-beta primer mix. Samples each returned at least 3 million CDR3-containing paired-end reads. TCRdb re-derived calls from the 5' RACE reads in MiXCR, one entry per CDR3 protein. The data contain 600,000 to 650,000 distinct CDR3 sequences, roughly 58% of them singletons. This clonotype was observed a few times. The antigen is not known. The sample consisted of blood. The sequence was obtained from a man aged 55 to 70 in good health.

CDR3 nucleotide sequence: TGCGCCAGCAGCTTTGGACCGAGCTCCTACGAGCAGTACTTC. This gives the protein CASSFGPSSYEQYF. V gene TRBV5-1 combines with J gene TRBJ2-7, with D unclear. Germline V lookup: CDR1 SGHRS, CDR2 YFSETQ. The V and J ends lost 2 bases and 0 bases respectively, with 9 bases between them. The CDR3 loop spans 14 amino acids.